This is a list of T cell receptor beta chains from one sample in a study of blood T cell repertoires in COVID-19. TCRdb's copy holds only in-frame clones and misses some; the assay was immunoSEQ multiplex PCR. The profile shows approximately 170,000 clones, about 88% of them singletons. The source material was peripheral blood. These receptors were collected from a young man who had recovered from COVID-19. The CDR3 runs from the conserved cysteine through the conserved F or W. D genes are given only for firm matches. Clone size is shown for a subset of rows, as once, few, many or a class of expanded clone.

TRBV2,.,TRBJ2-1,.,TGTGCCAGCAGTGAAGCGCTTCAGAACAGGGAGGAGCAGTTCTTC,CASSEALQNREEQFF
TRBV5-1,TRBD2,TRBJ2-1,.,TGCGCCAGCAGCTTGGCGCCCGACCAGCGGGGAAGGAATGAGCAGTTCTTC,CASSLAPDQRGRNEQFF
TRBV7-9,.,TRBJ2-3,few,TGTGCCAGCAGCCTCAGGGTCGATACGCAGTATTTT,CASSLRVDTQYF
TRBV5-1,.,TRBJ2-5,.,TGCGCCAGCAGCCTCCCGGACAGCCCCCAAGAGACCCAGTACTTC,CASSLPDSPQETQYF
TRBV30,.,TRBJ2-5,.,TGTGCCTGGAGTAGCGGGCAAGAGACCCAGTACTTC,CAWSSGQETQYF
TRBV5-1,.,TRBJ2-1,.,TGCGCCAGCAGCTTGGGACAGCCCAATGAGCAGTTCTTC,CASSLGQPNEQFF
TRBV27,TRBD1,TRBJ1-2,.,TGTGCCAGCAGTCCCTCGGGACAGGGAATGGTTGGCTACACCTTC,CASSPSGQGMVGYTF
TRBV27,.,TRBJ2-7,.,TGTGCCAGCAGTTTATTAACCCCCCAGGCAGGGCCCTACGAGCAGTACTTC,CASSLLTPQAGPYEQYF
TRBV10-3,TRBD2,TRBJ2-2,.,TGTGCCACCCTAGCGGGTCTAAACACCGGGGAGCTGTTTTTT,CATLAGLNTGELFF
TRBV24-1,TRBD1,TRBJ2-2,.,TGTGCCACCAGTGATATGACAGGGGGAGCCGGGGAGCTGTTTTTT,CATSDMTGGAGELFF
TRBV19,TRBD1,TRBJ1-1,.,TGTGCCAGTAGTATCAAGGGGGCCGGAACTGAAGCTTTCTTT,CASSIKGAGTEAFF
TRBV6-1,.,TRBJ1-2,few,TGTGCCAGCAGTGATATAGGGGGAGGCTACACCTTC,CASSDIGGGYTF
TRBV7-9,TRBD1,TRBJ2-7,.,TGTGCCAGCAGCGCCTCAGGGGGCTACAACGAGCAGTACTTC,CASSASGGYNEQYF
TRBV7-2,.,TRBJ2-3,.,TGTGCCAGCAGTTCCCTTGGGCGGGCTGGATATACGCAGTATTTT,CASSSLGRAGYTQYF
TRBV10-2,TRBD1,TRBJ1-5,.,TGCGCCAGCAGGGCTGCCCATTCGACAGGGAGCAATCAGCCCCAGCATTTT,CASRAAHSTGSNQPQHF
TRBV24-1,.,TRBJ2-1,.,TGTGCCACCAGTGCCGTGGGGGGAGTCAATGAGCAGTTCTTC,CATSAVGGVNEQFF
TRBV5-1,TRBD1,TRBJ1-2,.,TGCGCCAGCAGCCCCGAGGGGGACAGCTTCTATGGCTACACCTTC,CASSPEGDSFYGYTF
TRBV5-1,.,TRBJ2-7,.,TGCGCCAGCAGCTTGGAGACGACAGTTCCTCCAACCCTCTTC,CASSLETTVPPTLF
TRBV7-2,TRBD1,TRBJ1-2,.,TGTGCCAGCAGCTTAGTCCAGGGGGCGCGGGGCTACACCTTC,CASSLVQGARGYTF
TRBV5-1,.,TRBJ2-2,.,TGCGCCAGCAGCTTGGTCCTGAACACCGGGGAGCTGTTTTTT,CASSLVLNTGELFF
TRBV3-1/TRBV3-2,TRBD1,TRBJ1-2,.,TGTGCCAGCAGCCAAGGATTGGGACAGGGTGGGTATGGCTACACCTTC,CASSQGLGQGGYGYTF
TRBV9,TRBD2,TRBJ2-4,.,TGTGCCAGCAGCGCGGGACTAGATAAAAACATTCAGTACTTC,CASSAGLDKNIQYF
TRBV5-4,TRBD1,TRBJ2-1,.,TGTGCCAGCAGCCCTGGACAGGGGTTTGAGCAGTTCTTC,CASSPGQGFEQFF
TRBV24-1,.,TRBJ2-6,.,TGTGCCACCAGCGGGACTGGGGCCAACGTCCTGACTTTC,CATSGTGANVLTF
TRBV9,.,TRBJ2-1,.,TGTGCCAGCAGTCTTAGCAGCCGGACAGCAAGCTCCTACAATGAGCAGTTCTTC,CASSLSSRTASSYNEQFF
TRBV6-2/TRBV6-3,.,TRBJ2-2,.,TGTGCCACCAGCGGACACTCGAACACCGGGGAGCTGTTTTTT,CATSGHSNTGELFF
TRBV4-1,TRBD1,TRBJ1-2,.,TGCGCCAGCAGCCAAGTAGTAGCGGGACAGGGAACTAACTATGGCTACACCTTC,CASSQVVAGQGTNYGYTF
TRBV6-2/TRBV6-3,TRBD2,TRBJ2-1,.,TGTGCCAGCAGTCGGACTAGCGGGACTTTGAATGAGCAGTTCTTC,CASSRTSGTLNEQFF
TRBV27,.,TRBJ1-1,once,TGTGCCAGCAGTCCATCCTTTGGGGAGGGCACTGAAGCTTTCTTT,CASSPSFGEGTEAFF
TRBV4-2,.,TRBJ2-7,.,TGTGCCAGCAGCCCCGGGGGTTCTGCAGACGAGCAGTACTTC,CASSPGGSADEQYF
TRBV6-6,.,TRBJ2-2,.,TGTGCCAGCGCACAGGGGGGGGTGACCGGGGAGCTGTTTTTT,CASAQGGVTGELFF
TRBV7-9,TRBD1,TRBJ1-6,.,TGTGCCAGCAGCTTCACACAGGGGGTAAATGCACCCCTCCACTTT,CASSFTQGVNAPLHF
TRBV2,TRBD2,TRBJ2-1,.,TGTGCCAGCGTAGCTAGCGGGAGCTACAATGAGCAGTTCTTC,CASVASGSYNEQFF
TRBV6-4,TRBD2,TRBJ2-7,.,TGTGCCAGCAGTGTGGTAGCGGGACTTGAGCAGTACTTC,CASSVVAGLEQYF
TRBV5-1,.,TRBJ1-1,.,TGCGCCAGCAGGGGGGGGCCTGAAGCTTTCTTT,CASRGGPEAFF
TRBV5-4,TRBD1,TRBJ1-3,.,TGTGCCAGCAGCATGGACAGGGGGAACACCATATATTTT,CASSMDRGNTIYF
TRBV7-7,.,TRBJ2-5,.,TGTGCTAGCAGCTTGATACACAGCACGTTCCAAGAGACCCAGTACTTC,CASSLIHSTFQETQYF
TRBV6-5,TRBD2,TRBJ2-3,.,TGTGCCAGCAGTTACGTCGGGAGGGATACGCAGTATTTT,CASSYVGRDTQYF
TRBV18,.,TRBJ2-1,.,TGTGCCAGCTCACCTTTGGCTAGCGAGGTTAGTGAGCAGTTCTTC,CASSPLASEVSEQFF
TRBV19,TRBD1,TRBJ1-4,once,TGTGCCAGTAGTAAAAGGGAAAGGGACAGAAAACTGTTTTTT,CASSKRERDRKLFF
TRBV9,TRBD1,TRBJ2-5,.,TGTGCCAGCAGCGTGGACAGGGGGCAGGGGGAGACCCAGTACTTC,CASSVDRGQGETQYF
TRBV12-3/TRBV12-4,TRBD1,TRBJ2-1,.,TGTGCCAGCAACGACAGGGGGAGATTTGAGCAGTTCTTC,CASNDRGRFEQFF
TRBV5-1,TRBD2,TRBJ2-2,.,TGCGCCAGCAGCACACTAGCGGAAGCGACCGGGGAGCTGTTTTTT,CASSTLAEATGELFF
TRBV5-4,TRBD2,TRBJ2-1,.,TGTGCCAGCAGCTCCCGACTAGCGGGAGGGGTTGATGAGCAGTTCTTC,CASSSRLAGGVDEQFF
TRBV5-1,.,TRBJ2-5,.,TGCGCCAGCAGCTTCGGTCGGGAGACCCAGTACTTC,CASSFGRETQYF
TRBV18,.,TRBJ2-5,.,TGTGCCAGCTCAACGGACTTGGAGACCCAGTACTTC,CASSTDLETQYF
TRBV10-3,TRBD1,TRBJ1-2,.,TGTGCCACCCGCCCGGGACAGGGGGCCTATGGCTACACCTTC,CATRPGQGAYGYTF
TRBV28,TRBD1,TRBJ2-7,.,TGTGCCAGCAGTTTATCTCCGGACAGGGTCACTTTATCCTACGAGCAGTACTTC,CASSLSPDRVTLSYEQYF
TRBV28,TRBD1,TRBJ1-5,.,TGTGCCAGCAGAAGACAGGGAGCGGGCAATCAGCCCCAGCATTTT,CASRRQGAGNQPQHF
TRBV19,TRBD2,TRBJ2-1,.,TGTGCCAGTAGTCAAGGACTAGCGGGCTACAATGAGCAGTTCTTC,CASSQGLAGYNEQFF
TRBV5-1,TRBD2,TRBJ2-7,once,TGCGCCAGCAGCTTGAGGGGGACTAGCGGCACCTACGAGCAGTACTTC,CASSLRGTSGTYEQYF
TRBV19,.,TRBJ1-6,.,TGTGCCAGTAGCCGACAGGAGTCCTATAATTCACCCCTCCACTTT,CASSRQESYNSPLHF
TRBV9,.,TRBJ2-1,once,TGTGCCAGCAGCGTTAGCAACTCCTACAATGAGCAGTTCTTC,CASSVSNSYNEQFF
TRBV5-1,.,TRBJ2-3,.,TGCGCCAGCAGCTTGGGTGTCTACCCAGATACGCAGTATTTT,CASSLGVYPDTQYF
TRBV19,TRBD1,TRBJ2-3,.,TGTGCCAGTAGTATACGGGGCCAGGGGGCGGCAGATACGCAGTATTTT,CASSIRGQGAADTQYF
TRBV30,.,TRBJ2-7,.,TGTGCCTGGAGTCGGACAGTCCTCTACGAGCAGTACTTC,CAWSRTVLYEQYF
TRBV4-3,TRBD2,TRBJ2-1,.,TGCGCCAGCAGCCAAGGGACTAGCTTTTCCATAAATGAGCAGTTCTTC,CASSQGTSFSINEQFF